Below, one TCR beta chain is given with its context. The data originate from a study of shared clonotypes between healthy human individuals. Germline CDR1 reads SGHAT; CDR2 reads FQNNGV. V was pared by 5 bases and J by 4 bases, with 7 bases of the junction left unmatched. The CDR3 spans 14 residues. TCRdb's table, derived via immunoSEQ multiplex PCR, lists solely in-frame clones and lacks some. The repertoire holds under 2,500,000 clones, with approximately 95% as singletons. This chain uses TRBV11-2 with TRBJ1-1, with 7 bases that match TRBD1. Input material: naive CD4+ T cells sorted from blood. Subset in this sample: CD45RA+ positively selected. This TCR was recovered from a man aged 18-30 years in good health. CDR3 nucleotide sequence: TGTGCCAGCAGCCTACAACAGGGGATCACTGAAGCTTTCTTT. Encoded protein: CASSLQQGITEAFF. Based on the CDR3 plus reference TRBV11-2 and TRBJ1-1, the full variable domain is EAGVAQSPRYKIIEKRQSVAFWCNPISGHATLYWYQQILGQGPKLLIQFQNNGVVDDSQLPKDRFSAERLKGVDSTLKIQPAKLEDSAVYLCASSLQQGITEAFFGQGTRLTVV.